The 5 T cell receptor beta chains given below trace back to one sample, sequenced in a study of cytomegalovirus exposure and HLA in healthy donors. The study ran its PCR with 60 Vbeta and 13 Jbeta primers. The repertoire was sequenced with immunoSEQ multiplex PCR; TCRdb's copy has only in-frame clones and lacks some. The data contain about 140,000 clones, around 79% of them singletons. Sequenced material: PBMCs. These receptors were taken from a male donor in good health and CMV-seronegative.

This clone was counted between two and nine times. CDR3: CAIHLSGQGAPLNYGYTF. The DNA for the CDR3 is TGTGCCATTCATCTTTCCGGACAGGGGGCCCCTCTTAACTATGGCTACACCTTC. This sequence joins TRBV7-2 and TRBJ1-2, with 11 bases identical to TRBD1. This CDR3 is 18 amino acids long. V was pared by 10 bases and J by 1 base, with 17 bases of the junction left unmatched. Looked up from germline, CDR1 is SGHTA and CDR2 is FQGNSA.

The rearrangement uses TRBV18 and TRBJ2-1, with TRBD2 matching 10 bases. CDR1 and CDR2 from the germline V gene are KGHSH and LQKENI. Trimming took 5 bases from V and 2 from J; bases not matched to a gene: 6. This CDR3 comprises 16 residues. The CDR3 nucleotides are TGTGCCAGCTCAATCATAGCGGGAGGCCCCTACAATGAGCAGTTCTTC. It specifies CASSIIAGGPYNEQFF.

The chain employs TRBV18 and TRBJ1-2, with D perhaps TRBD1 (6 bases). The CDR3 sequence is 16 residues long. Germline V gene lookup returns CDR1 KGHSH and CDR2 LQKENI. V was clipped by 3 bases and J by 1 base, with 15 bases between them. The CDR3 region has the DNA TGTGCCAGCTCACCTACCGCTGTGGACAGTAACTATGGCTACACCTTC. This gives the protein CASSPTAVDSNYGYTF.

The gene calls are TRBV6-5 and TRBJ2-7, with 7 bases fitting TRBD1. V lost 5 bases, J lost 3 bases, and 10 bases stayed unmatched. This CDR3 spans 15 amino acids. The germline V gene encodes CDR1 MNHEY and CDR2 SVGAGI. The CDR3 DNA follows: TGTGCCAGCAGTGCGACAGGGAGAAGCAACTACGAGCAGTACTTC. It codes for CASSATGRSNYEQYF.

The chain couples TRBV7-8 to TRBJ1-1, with TRBD1 identical over 7 bases. V lost 2 bases, J lost 11 bases, and 14 bases stayed unmatched. The V gene's germline CDR1 is SGHVS and CDR2 FQNEAQ. This CDR3 has 15 residues. The CDR3 spells CASSLQTVFNRGAFF. The CDR3 bases are TGTGCCAGCAGCTTACAGACAGTTTTCAACAGGGGCGCTTTCTTT.